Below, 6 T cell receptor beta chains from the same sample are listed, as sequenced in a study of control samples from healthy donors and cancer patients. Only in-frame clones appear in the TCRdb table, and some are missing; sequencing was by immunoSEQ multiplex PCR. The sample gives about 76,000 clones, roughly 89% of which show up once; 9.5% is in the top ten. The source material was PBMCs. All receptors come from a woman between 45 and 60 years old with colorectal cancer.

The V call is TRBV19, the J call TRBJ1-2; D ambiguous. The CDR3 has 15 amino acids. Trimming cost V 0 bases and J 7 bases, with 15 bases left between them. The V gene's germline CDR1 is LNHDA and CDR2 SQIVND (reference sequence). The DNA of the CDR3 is TGTGCCAGTAGTATAGATCCGACGGGCTCGCGTGGCTACACCTTC. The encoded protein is CASSIDPTGSRGYTF.

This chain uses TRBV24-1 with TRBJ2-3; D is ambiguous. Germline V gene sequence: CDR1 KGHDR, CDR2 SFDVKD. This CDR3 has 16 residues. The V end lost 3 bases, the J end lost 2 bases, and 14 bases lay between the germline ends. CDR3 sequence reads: CATSDRRLGFTDTQYF. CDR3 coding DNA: TGTGCCACCAGTGATAGGCGGCTAGGTTTCACAGATACGCAGTATTTT.

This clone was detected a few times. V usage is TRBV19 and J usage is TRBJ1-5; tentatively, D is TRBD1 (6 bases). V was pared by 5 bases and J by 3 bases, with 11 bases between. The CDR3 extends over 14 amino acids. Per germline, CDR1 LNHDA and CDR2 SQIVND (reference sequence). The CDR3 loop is CASSPTGFNQPQHF. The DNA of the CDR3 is TGTGCCAGTAGTCCGACAGGCTTCAATCAGCCCCAGCATTTT.

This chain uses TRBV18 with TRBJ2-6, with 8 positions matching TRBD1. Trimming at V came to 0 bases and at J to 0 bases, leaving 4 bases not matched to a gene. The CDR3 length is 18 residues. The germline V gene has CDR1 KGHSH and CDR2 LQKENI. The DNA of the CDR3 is TGTGCCAGCTCACCACCGGGGCAGGGGGCCTCTGGGGCCAACGTCCTGACTTTC. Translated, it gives CASSPPGQGASGANVLTF.

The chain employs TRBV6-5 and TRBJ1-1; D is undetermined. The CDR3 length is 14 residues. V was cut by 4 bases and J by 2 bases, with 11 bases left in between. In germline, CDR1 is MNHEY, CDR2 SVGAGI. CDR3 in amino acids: CASSFTAVNTEAFF. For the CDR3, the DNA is TGTGCCAGCAGTTTCACAGCAGTTAACACTGAAGCTTTCTTT.

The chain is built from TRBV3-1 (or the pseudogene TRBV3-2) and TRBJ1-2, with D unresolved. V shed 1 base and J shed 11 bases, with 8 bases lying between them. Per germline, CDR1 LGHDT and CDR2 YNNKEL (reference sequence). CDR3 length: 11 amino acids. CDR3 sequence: CASSQGRKYTF. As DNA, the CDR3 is TGTGCCAGCAGCCAAGGCCGCAAGTACACCTTC.